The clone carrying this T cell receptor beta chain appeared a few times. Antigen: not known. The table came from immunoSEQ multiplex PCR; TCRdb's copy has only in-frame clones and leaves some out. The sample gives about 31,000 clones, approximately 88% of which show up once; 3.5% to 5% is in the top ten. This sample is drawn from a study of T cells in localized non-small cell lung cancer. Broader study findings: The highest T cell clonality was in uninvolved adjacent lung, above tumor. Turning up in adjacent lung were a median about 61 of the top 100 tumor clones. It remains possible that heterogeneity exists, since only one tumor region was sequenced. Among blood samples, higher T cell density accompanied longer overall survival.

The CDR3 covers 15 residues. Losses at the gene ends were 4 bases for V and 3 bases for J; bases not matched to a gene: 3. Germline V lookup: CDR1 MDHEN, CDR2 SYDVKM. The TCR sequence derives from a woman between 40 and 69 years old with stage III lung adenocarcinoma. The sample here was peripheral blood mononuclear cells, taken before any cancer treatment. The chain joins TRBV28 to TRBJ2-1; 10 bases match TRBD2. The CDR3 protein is CASSSGTSDYNEQFF. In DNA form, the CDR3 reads TGTGCCAGCAGTTCCGGGACTAGCGACTACAATGAGCAGTTCTTC.